This is a list of T cell receptor beta chains from one sample in a study of CD8+CD57+ T cells in acquired aplastic anemia. MiXCR, applied by TCRdb to the reads, yields one record per CDR3 protein. The data show about 170,000 distinct CDR3 sequences, roughly 63% seen once. Sequenced material: sorted CD4+, CD8+, or CD8+CD57+ T cells (not recorded which) from PBMCs. All receptors derive from a human donor in good health. Both conserved end residues are part of each CDR3. D genes are given only for firm matches. Size is omitted from some rows. Given values are once, few, many or a class for expanded clones.

j_gene	abundance	d_gene	v_gene	CDR3nt	CDR3aa
TRBJ2-1	.	TRBD2	TRBV12-3/TRBV12-4	TGTGCCAGCAGTTTAGGGACTAGCGGGGGGCCCCCCTACAATGAGCAGTTCTTC	CASSLGTSGGPPYNEQFF
TRBJ1-4	.	.	TRBV29-1	TGCAGCGTTGAGAAGGGTGAAAAACTGTTTTTT	CSVEKGEKLFF
TRBJ2-2	.	TRBD2	TRBV7-9	TGTGCCAGCTCGAGCGGGAGCGGTGAGCAGTTTTTT	CASSSGSGEQFF
TRBJ2-5	.	.	TRBV20-1	TGCAGTGCAGGCGGGGACAGCCAAGAGACCCAGTACTTC	CSAGGDSQETQYF
TRBJ2-6	.	.	TRBV6-1	TGTGCCAGCAGGACCCCGGCAGGGGAAACCACTGAAGCTTTC	CASRTPAGETTEAF
TRBJ2-1	.	.	TRBV24-1	TGTGCCACCAGTGATTTAGCGCCGGGGAATGAGCAGTTCTTC	CATSDLAPGNEQFF
TRBJ2-1	.	.	TRBV5-1	TGCGCCAGCAGCTCCGCGACAGGCACGAGGGGTGACAATGAGCAGTTCTTC	CASSSATGTRGDNEQFF
TRBJ2-5	.	.	TRBV6-6	TGTGCCAGCAGTTACTCGGGACAAGGAGAGACCCAGTACTTC	CASSYSGQGETQYF
TRBJ2-7	.	TRBD1	TRBV20-1	TGCAGTGCTAGAGCGGGACAGGGGTTCTACGAGCAGTACTTC	CSARAGQGFYEQYF
TRBJ1-1	.	.	TRBV5-1	TGCGCCAGCAGCTTGGGGGGTGCCCCTGAAGCTTTCTTT	CASSLGGAPEAFF
TRBJ1-5	few	.	TRBV15	TGTGCCACCAGCAGTGGGCATGGCAATCAGCCCCAGCATTTT	CATSSGHGNQPQHF
TRBJ2-5	.	.	TRBV4-2	TGTGCCAGCAGCCAAGGGACAAGGGAGACCCAGTACTTC	CASSQGTRETQYF
TRBJ1-2	.	TRBD1	TRBV12-3/TRBV12-4	TGTGCCAGCGGACCGACAGGGTCTTCTGGCTACACCTTC	CASGPTGSSGYTF
TRBJ2-3	.	TRBD1	TRBV5-1	TGCGCCAGCAGCTCAGGATGGGACAGGGTGTCAGATACGCAGTATTTT	CASSSGWDRVSDTQYF
TRBJ2-6	.	TRBD2	TRBV11-2	TGTGCCAGCAGCGCAGGACTAGCGGGAGCCAACGTCCTGACTTTC	CASSAGLAGANVLTF
TRBJ2-7	few	.	TRBV11-3	TGTGCCAGCAGCATCGGAAGGGAGCAGTACTTC	CASSIGREQYF
TRBJ1-1	.	TRBD1	TRBV25-1	TGTGCCAGCAAGGGACAGGGGGCAGATGACACTGAAGCTTTCTTT	CASKGQGADDTEAFF
TRBJ2-7	.	TRBD1	TRBV10-2	TGCGCCAGCAGATCGGGACAGAACTACGAGCAGTACTTC	CASRSGQNYEQYF
TRBJ2-7	.	.	TRBV18	TGTGCCAGCTCTCCAACGCCCGGACAGACCTACGAGCAGTACTTC	CASSPTPGQTYEQYF
TRBJ1-1	.	TRBD1	TRBV19	TGTGCCAGTAGTCCGGGACAGGGGGCAAGGGACACTGAAGCTTTCTTT	CASSPGQGARDTEAFF
TRBJ1-4	.	.	TRBV2	TGTGCCAGCAGTTCCACAGGGTGGCGACTGTTTTTT	CASSSTGWRLFF
TRBJ2-7	once	.	TRBV9	TGTGCCAGCAGCGGCCACGCCGGGTCCTACGAGCAGTACTTC	CASSGHAGSYEQYF
TRBJ2-7	many	.	TRBV6-5	TGTGCCAGCAGTCCAGGAGGGACCAATACCTACGAGCAGTACTTC	CASSPGGTNTYEQYF
TRBJ1-2	.	TRBD1	TRBV6-9	TGTGCCAGCAGTTTGCGACAGGGGATTAATAACTATGGCTACACCTTC	CASSLRQGINNYGYTF
TRBJ2-5	.	.	TRBV7-6	TGTGCCAGCAGCTTAGCGGGGGAGACCCAGTACTTC	CASSLAGETQYF
TRBJ1-2	.	.	TRBV9	TGTGCCAGCAGCGGTCGGACGGACTATGGCTACACCTTC	CASSGRTDYGYTF
TRBJ1-2	.	.	TRBV19	TGTGCCAGTAACATGGGGAATCGTGGCTACACCTTC	CASNMGNRGYTF
TRBJ1-1	many	.	TRBV5-6	TGTGCCAGCAGCTTGGGTGGGGGGAACACTGAAGCTTTCTTT	CASSLGGGNTEAFF
TRBJ1-2	.	TRBD1	TRBV10-3	TGTGCCAACTCTCCCGGGACAGAGCTACGAAACTATGGCTACACCTTC	CANSPGTELRNYGYTF
TRBJ2-7	.	TRBD2	TRBV7-6	TGTGCCAGCAGCGTAGCCGGGACTAGCGACCCCTACGAGCAGTACTTC	CASSVAGTSDPYEQYF
TRBJ2-3	few	TRBD2	TRBV20-1	TGCAGTGCTCCCTCCGGGACTAGAGATACGCAGTATTTT	CSAPSGTRDTQYF
TRBJ2-7	few	.	TRBV12-3/TRBV12-4	TGTGCCAGCAGTTTACAAACAGGGATCTACGAGCAGTACTTC	CASSLQTGIYEQYF
TRBJ2-7	once	TRBD1	TRBV9	TGTGCCAGCAGCGAAGGACAGGGGGCAACCTACGAGCAGTACTTC	CASSEGQGATYEQYF
TRBJ2-3	.	.	TRBV20-1	TGCAGTGCCATGGGGCTGGAATACACAGATACGCAGTATTTT	CSAMGLEYTDTQYF
TRBJ2-1	many	.	TRBV5-6	TGTGCCAGCAGCTTGGGAGGGGGCTACTGGCGGGAGGACAATGAGCAGTTCTTC	CASSLGGGYWREDNEQFF
TRBJ2-7	many	.	TRBV5-8	TGTGCCAGCAGCCCGCAGGGAAGGAGCTCCTACGAGCAGTACTTC	CASSPQGRSSYEQYF
TRBJ1-2	.	.	TRBV29-1	TGCAGCGTTGTCGAGGCCTATGGCTACACCTTC	CSVVEAYGYTF
TRBJ1-6	.	.	TRBV19	TGTGCCAGCTGCACCGGGTCCCAATATAATTCACCCCTCCACTTT	CASCTGSQYNSPLHF
TRBJ1-1	few	TRBD1	TRBV7-9	TGTGCCAGCAGCCACTCGACAGGGATCGACACTGAAGCTTTCTTT	CASSHSTGIDTEAFF
TRBJ2-7	.	.	TRBV7-2	TGCGCCAGCAGCCTTGTGACGGATAGCTCCTACGAGCAGTACTTC	CASSLVTDSSYEQYF